This TCR beta chain was identified during a study of cytomegalovirus exposure and HLA in healthy donors. Study-wide results and limits: A previous analysis found most TCR beta V segments productive roughly 87% or roughly 30% of the time. The authors listed 164 TCR beta chains as cytomegalovirus-associated.

About this clone itself: What it binds is unknown.

The PCR had 60 Vbeta and 13 Jbeta primers. Methods used by the authors: In a later analysis, of 80 million to 90 million unique beta chains, approximately 10 million appeared in at least two donors. Sequencing used immunoSEQ multiplex PCR; TCRdb keeps in-frame clones, though not all of them. V and J calls and clone size are those listed in that table; D and trimming were worked out from the DNA. The sample has 200,000 to 250,000 clones; 70% to 85% are singletons. V dropped 4 bases and J dropped 8 bases, with 14 bases sitting between them. There are 12 residues in the CDR3. Per the germline V gene, CDR1 is GTSNPN and CDR2 is SVGIG (reference sequence).

This clonotype was obtained from a woman aged 60-70 years in good health and CMV-seropositive. Sequenced: PBMCs. This rearrangement joins TRBV30 to TRBJ1-1; the D gene is possibly TRBD1 (5 bases). CDR3 nucleotides: TGTGCCTGGACCGGCGTGACAGCAGAAGCTTTCTTT. Its translation is CAWTGVTAEAFF.